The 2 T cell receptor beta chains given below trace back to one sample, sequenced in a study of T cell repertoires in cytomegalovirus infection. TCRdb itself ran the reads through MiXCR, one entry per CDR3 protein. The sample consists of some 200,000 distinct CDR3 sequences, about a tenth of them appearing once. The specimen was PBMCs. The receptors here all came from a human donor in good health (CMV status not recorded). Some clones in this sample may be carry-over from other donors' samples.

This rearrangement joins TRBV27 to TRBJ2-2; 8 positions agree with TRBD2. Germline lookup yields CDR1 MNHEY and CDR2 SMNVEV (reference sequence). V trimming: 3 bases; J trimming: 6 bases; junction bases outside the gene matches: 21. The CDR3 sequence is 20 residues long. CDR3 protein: CASSLVGVAGHQTRAGELFF. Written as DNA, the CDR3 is TGTGCCAGCAGTTTGGTCGGTGTAGCGGGACACCAAACGCGGGCCGGGGAGCTGTTTTTT.

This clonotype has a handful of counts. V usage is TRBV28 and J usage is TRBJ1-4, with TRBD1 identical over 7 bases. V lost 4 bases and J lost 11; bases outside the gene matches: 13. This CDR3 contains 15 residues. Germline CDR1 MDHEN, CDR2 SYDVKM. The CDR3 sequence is CASSSARGHTTKLFF. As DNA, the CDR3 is TGTGCCAGCAGTTCAGCGAGGGGGCATACTACCAAACTGTTTTTT.